This T cell receptor beta chain was obtained from a study of OX40 agonist ivuxolimab in advanced cancers. Findings and limits, study-wide: At 0.1 to 3.0 mg/kg, CD4+ and CD8+ blood T cells expanded clonally by week 6. Patients who responded partially at 0.1-3.0 mg/kg showed clonal expansion ranking among the lowest.

The protocol was immunoSEQ multiplex PCR, while the TCRdb copy is restricted to in-frame clones and leaves out a portion. The sample holds 90,000 to 100,000 clones, roughly 95% seen once. The germline gives CDR1 SNHLY, CDR2 FYNNEI. The V and J ends lost 4 bases and 7 bases, in that order; junction bases with no gene match: 5. The CDR3 runs 14 residues. On this clone: What it binds is not known.

The material sequenced was CD4+ or CD8+ T cells sorted from blood, taken in a trial of the OX40 agonist ivuxolimab. V is TRBV2 and J is TRBJ2-2; 8 bases align to TRBD1. This clonotype was obtained from an adult with an advanced solid tumor such as melanoma, head and neck, liver or kidney cancer. As DNA, the CDR3 is TGTGCCAGCAGTGCAGGGGGCGGGTTCGGGGAGCTGTTTTTT. Encoded protein: CASSAGGGFGELFF.